This T cell receptor (beta chain) was recovered during a study of T-cell reconstitution after alpha-beta-depleted transplantation in children (dated by TCRdb to the mid-2010s). With respect to the entire study: T-cell immune reconstitution after TCRalphabeta/CD19-depleted allogeneic hematopoietic cell transplantation in children was quantitatively tracked in the study by means of TCR repertoire profiling. Study-wide conclusions, independent of this receptor: In some patients, the high TCRbeta diversity seen at day 60 was put down to recipient T cells and intrathymic progenitors that had survived conditioning. Over subsequent months, a decline in hyperexpanded clone frequencies was noted, and after one year, T-cell counts and TCRbeta diversity were mostly ascribed to newly produced T cells. The apparently early recovery of alphabetaT-cell counts about two months after transplant reportedly depended on only several hundred rapidly expanded clones that came from non-depleted graft cells.

The sample's treatment or condition label, in plain terms: allogeneic hematopoietic cell transplantation with graft depleted of TCRalphabeta T cells and CD19 B cells. The transplant recipients were children given TCRalphabeta/CD19-depleted allogeneic hematopoietic cell grafts. In this sample, this clonotype turned up many times. What this receptor recognizes is not known. No much larger clone is present one base from it, and per-base qualities are unavailable. Libraries were constructed by PCR. These reads were obtained on an Illumina HiSeq 2500. TCR library preparation used molecular barcoding, with unique molecular identifiers applied to normalize quantification of the TCRbeta repertoire. In-frame beta chains were kept once TCRdb had trimmed the public reads at Q25 with fastp and called clones with MiXCR. CDR3 protein sequences are deduplicated, and each keeps its most common genes and DNA. Within this sample are 900,000 or so distinct CDR3 sequences, with roughly 16% of them counted one time only. The ten largest clones represent roughly 5% of the sample.

The sequence derives from a male patient between 10 and 17 years old who had a stem cell transplant for acute lymphoblastic leukemia, so the T cells may come from the graft donor. Sequenced material: PBMCs, mostly from graft donor cells, taken 360 days after TCRalphabeta/CD19-depleted stem cell transplant.

CDR3 protein: CSVEGPLTDEQYF. The sequenced DNA: TGCAGCGTTGAGGGACCACTCACGGACGAGCAGTACTTC. The chain employs TRBV29-1 and TRBJ2-7; the D call is tentative, TRBD1 or TRBD2, as each matches 5 bases. Reading from cysteine to phenylalanine, the CDR3 counts 13 amino acids. The DNA shown is the 39-base CDR3, in frame from base 1. CDR1 and CDR2 were assigned from the germline V gene as SQVTM and ANQGSEA. The V and J ends are trimmed by 3 bases and 5 bases, leaving 14 bases between them.